This TCR beta chain was recorded in a study of graft-versus-host responses after intestinal transplantation. Looking at the study overall: After anti-thymocyte globulin induction, recipients took tacrolimus and steroids for two to three years. Study results and caveats: Across patients carrying graft-donor T cell macrochimerism, allografts held high graft-versus-host to host-versus-graft clonal ratios.

CDR3 length: 12 residues. The junction had 9 bases not matched to a gene; V was cut back by 10 bases and J by 9 bases. Germline CDR1 is LNHDA and CDR2 is SQIVND (reference sequence). Clones were read by immunoSEQ multiplex PCR, and TCRdb kept only the in-frame ones, dropping some. The sample has 80,000 to 95,000 clones, 75% to 95% seen once. Regarding this clone: Its specificity is unknown.

Sample: unstimulated CD8+ T cells sorted from spleen or lymph node cells, taken before intestinal transplant. The gene calls are TRBV19 and TRBJ2-1; 7 bases match TRBD1. The clonotype was recovered from a human donor who received an intestinal transplant. The CDR3, as DNA: TGTGCCACTAATGAAGGGGGCAGTGAGCAGTTCTTC. This sequence encodes CATNEGGSEQFF.